These 29 T cell receptor beta chains were sequenced from one sample in a study of T-cell reconstitution after alpha-beta-depleted transplantation in children. Construction of the TCRbeta library involved unique molecular identifiers. Via MiXCR, TCRdb re-called the PCR reads, giving one row per CDR3 protein. Altogether hundreds of thousands of distinct CDR3 sequences are present, approximately 30% being singletons, with the ten largest covering approximately 2.3%. The source material was PBMCs from the stem cell graft donor, sampled from the stem cell graft. The receptors stem from a human donor who donated a stem cell graft to a child with aplastic anemia.

This clonotype appeared a few times. The rearrangement links TRBV10-2 to TRBJ1-1; 7 bases agree with TRBD1. This CDR3 has 13 amino acids. Per the germline V gene, CDR1 is WSHSY and CDR2 is SAAADI. V lost 7 bases, J lost 7 bases, and 9 bases stayed unmatched. The CDR3 sequence is CASISGGLGEAFF. CDR3 nucleotide sequence: TGCGCCAGCATTTCAGGGGGGCTCGGTGAAGCTTTCTTT.

The CDR3, as DNA: TGCGCCAGCAGCTGGAGGGGTCAGAACAATGAGCAGTTCTTC. Residues: CASSWRGQNNEQFF. The V call is TRBV5-1, the J call TRBJ2-1; tentatively, D is TRBD2 (6 bases). V was pared by 3 bases and J by 5 bases, with 12 bases between. The germline V gene encodes CDR1 SGHRS and CDR2 YFSETQ. CDR3 length: 14 residues.

This clonotype was counted many times. This chain uses TRBV7-2 with TRBJ1-1; D is perhaps TRBD1 (5 bases). With 1 base removed from V and 0 bases from J, the gap between germline ends came to 9 bases. Germline CDR1 reads SGHTA; CDR2 reads FQGNSA. The CDR3 contains 15 residues. CDR3 residues: CASSLGGGVNTEAFF. In nucleotides, the CDR3 is TGTGCCAGCAGCTTAGGGGGAGGGGTGAACACTGAAGCTTTCTTT.

V usage is TRBV29-1 and J usage is TRBJ2-3, with 9 bases lining up with TRBD2. Unmatched junction bases numbered 9, after V lost 3 bases and J lost 2 bases. Per germline, CDR1 SQVTM and CDR2 ANQGSEA. The CDR3 totals 16 residues. The DNA for the CDR3 is TGCAGCGTTGACGTGGGGGTAGCGGGAGTCACAGATACGCAGTATTTT. The encoded protein is CSVDVGVAGVTDTQYF.

This clonotype was counted only a few times. The chain recombines TRBV12-3 or TRBV12-4 with TRBJ2-2; D is perhaps TRBD2 (5 bases). The CDR3 has 14 residues. V lost 5 bases and J 7 bases, leaving 14 bases between the germline ends. In DNA form, the CDR3 reads TGTGCCAGCAGTAAAAGACCGGGGAGCGGGGAGCTGTTTTTT. It codes for CASSKRPGSGELFF.

The chain is built from TRBV30 and TRBJ2-5, with 7 bases fitting TRBD1. The CDR3 length is 14 residues. J was trimmed by 2 bases and V by 7 bases; bases with no gene match: 10. The V gene's germline CDR1 is GTSNPN and CDR2 SVGIG (reference sequence). CDR3 residues: CAFHPGTVQETQYF. Written as DNA, the CDR3 is TGTGCCTTTCACCCCGGGACAGTACAAGAGACCCAGTACTTC.

This chain uses TRBV6-1 with TRBJ1-5; 7 nucleotides line up with TRBD1. Germline CDR1 reads MNHNS; CDR2 reads SASEGT. Losses at the gene ends were 4 bases for V and 2 bases for J; bases not matched to a gene: 8. The CDR3 length is 16 residues. This CDR3 reads CASSAGGTWRNQPQHF. The CDR3 DNA is TGTGCCAGCAGTGCAGGGGGGACTTGGCGCAATCAGCCCCAGCATTTT.

This chain connects TRBV10-3 to TRBJ1-2; TRBD1 is a possible D gene (5 bases). The CDR3 spans 11 residues. V lost 6 bases and J lost 3, with 5 bases in between. The germline gives CDR1 ENHRY, CDR2 SYGVKD. CDR3 coding DNA: TGTGCCATCAGCAGGGACTATGGCTACACCTTC. Translating it yields CAISRDYGYTF.

The chain employs TRBV28 and TRBJ1-5, with D perhaps TRBD1 (5 bases). This CDR3 has 15 amino acids. CDR1 is MDHEN, CDR2 SYDVKM, per germline. Trimming cost V 5 bases and J 0 bases, with 11 bases left between them. Here the CDR3 reads CASSGGLSSNQPQHF. For the CDR3, the DNA is TGTGCCAGCAGTGGGGGACTGAGTAGCAATCAGCCCCAGCATTTT.

CDR3 region: CATSRDLGTNYGYTF. CDR3 DNA: TGTGCCACCAGCAGAGATCTGGGGACTAACTATGGCTACACCTTC. This chain joins TRBV15 and TRBJ1-2; no clear D. CDR1 is LNHNV, CDR2 YYDKDF, per germline (reference sequence). V gave up 0 bases and J gave up 0 bases, with 8 bases separating them. The CDR3 covers 15 residues. Filled out from reference TRBV15 and TRBJ1-2, the complete variable domain reads DAMVIQNPRYQVTQFGKPVTLSCSQTLNHNVMYWYQQKSSQAPKLLFHYYDKDFNNEADTPDNFQSRRPNTSFCFLDIRSPGLGDTAMYLCATSRDLGTNYGYTFGSGTRLTVV.

This clonotype has more than one count but fewer than ten. For the CDR3, the DNA is TGTGCCAGCAGCTTCCTACAGGGTGCTGGGGCCAACGTCCTGACTTTC. This codes for CASSFLQGAGANVLTF. The chain uses TRBV7-2 and TRBJ2-6; tentatively, D is TRBD1 (6 bases). Germline values: CDR1 SGHTA, CDR2 FQGNSA. The V end lost 3 bases, the J end lost 2 bases, and 11 bases lay between the germline ends. CDR3 length: 16 residues.

This clonotype was observed a few times. The genes are TRBV7-2 and TRBJ2-7; D is undetermined. The CDR3 is made up of 14 amino acids. Germline V CDR1 and CDR2: SGHTA, FQGNSA. The germline V and J ends were trimmed by 5 bases and 2 bases, with 13 bases remaining between them. As DNA, the CDR3 is TGTGCCAGCAGCCCCGTTGATGACGCCTACGAGCAGTACTTC. Protein: CASSPVDDAYEQYF.

The chain employs TRBV6-6 and TRBJ1-5; D unresolved. Germline V CDR1 and CDR2: MNHNY, SVGAGI (reference sequence). There are 13 residues in the CDR3. Trimming removed 5 bases at V and 0 bases at J, with 5 bases between. The CDR3 here is CASSGHSNQPQHF. The DNA of the CDR3 is TGTGCCAGCAGTGGCCATAGCAATCAGCCCCAGCATTTT.

This clonotype was observed a few times. CDR3 residues: CASSLVWTGGRNEQFF. CDR3 coding DNA: TGTGCCAGCAGCTTAGTCTGGACAGGAGGGAGGAATGAGCAGTTCTTC. The chain employs TRBV7-2 and TRBJ2-1; TRBD1 might be the D (7 bases). V was trimmed by 1 base and J by 7 bases, leaving 17 bases between them. Germline CDR1 is SGHTA and CDR2 is FQGNSA. CDR3 size: 16 residues. The whole variable domain, remainder taken from reference TRBV7-2 and TRBJ2-1, is GAGVSQSPSNKVTEKGKDVELRCDPISGHTALYWYRQSLGQGLEFLIYFQGNSAPDKSGLPSDRFSAERTGGSVSTLTIQRTQQEDSAVYLCASSLVWTGGRNEQFFGPGTRLTVL.

The chain is built from TRBV9 and TRBJ2-3; TRBD2 matches 7 bases. With 1 base clipped from V and 2 bases from J, the junction kept 4 bases outside the gene matches. This CDR3 is built from 15 residues. Germline-derived CDR1 and CDR2 are SGDLS and YYNGEE. The CDR3 DNA reads TGTGCCAGCAGCGTATGGGAGGGCCTCACAGATACGCAGTATTTT. This translates into CASSVWEGLTDTQYF.

The rearrangement joins TRBV4-1 to TRBJ1-3; D is ambiguous. This CDR3 is 15 amino acids long. The V end lost 0 bases, the J end lost 2 bases, and 8 bases lay between the germline ends. CDR1 MGHRA and CDR2 YSYEKL come from the germline V gene. The CDR3 reads CASSQESSPGNTIYF. The CDR3 DNA is TGCGCCAGCAGCCAAGAGAGCAGCCCTGGAAACACCATATATTTT.

This clonotype has a handful of counts. The genes are TRBV6-1 and TRBJ2-1; perhaps TRBD2 as D (5 bases). Trimming left V 1 base short and J 6 bases short, with 10 bases between. The CDR3 is made up of 14 amino acids. The V gene's germline CDR1 is MNHNS and CDR2 SASEGT. DNA of the CDR3: TGTGCCAGCAGTGAAGAAGGAGGTTCCAATGAGCAGTTCTTC. Residues: CASSEEGGSNEQFF.

The rearrangement joins TRBV20-1 to TRBJ2-7; 14 nucleotides line up with TRBD2. V was clipped by 0 bases and J by 1 base; unmatched bases: 8. The CDR3 loop spans 18 amino acids. From germline, CDR1 is DFQATT and CDR2 SNEGSKA (reference sequence). CDR3 DNA: TGCAGTGCTAGAGATCCCGGGACTAGCGGGAGTTTTTCCTACGAGCAGTACTTC. This sequence encodes CSARDPGTSGSFSYEQYF.

This chain links TRBV5-1 with TRBJ2-6; D remains unclear. Germline CDR1 SGHRS, CDR2 YFSETQ. Trimming removed 0 bases from V and 0 bases from J, with 7 bases in between. The length of the CDR3 is 16 residues. CDR3 nucleotides: TGCGCCAGCAGCTTGGCACTTAGCTCTGGGGCCAACGTCCTGACTTTC. Protein product: CASSLALSSGANVLTF.

With regard to this clonotype: With a much larger clone just one base away, this may be a read error. The chain employs TRBV6-2 or TRBV6-3 and TRBJ1-1; TRBD1 matches at 10 bases. CDR3 length: 13 amino acids. The ends lost 6 bases at V and 4 bases at J; junction bases unmatched: 2. Germline V lookup: CDR1 MNHEY, CDR2 SVGEGT. CDR3 DNA sequence: TGTGCCAGCAGCTGGACAGGGGGCACTGAAGCTTTCTTT. This gives the protein CASSWTGGTEAFF.

The chain has TRBV10-2 and TRBJ2-7; the match to TRBD1 covers 8 bases. With 5 bases clipped from V and 7 bases from J, the junction kept 7 bases outside the gene matches. Germline values: CDR1 WSHSY, CDR2 SAAADI. The CDR3 loop spans 13 amino acids. The CDR3 DNA follows: TGCGCCAGCAGTAGGACAGGGCCGGGTGAGCAGTACTTC. It translates to CASSRTGPGEQYF.

The chain joins TRBV18 to TRBJ2-1; 8 nucleotides line up with TRBD1. V trimming: 6 bases; J trimming: 8 bases; junction bases outside the gene matches: 12. The CDR3 extends over 15 amino acids. The germline V gene has CDR1 KGHSH and CDR2 LQKENI. CDR3 nucleotide sequence: TGTGCCAGCTCCCCGATTGGACAGGGTAGCGATGAGCAGTTCTTC. This gives the protein CASSPIGQGSDEQFF.

This clonotype was recorded a few times. The rearrangement links TRBV6-5 to TRBJ2-5, with a weak D call TRBD1 (5 bases). The ends were cut back, 2 bases at V and 5 bases at J, with 15 bases in the middle. Germline V gives CDR1 MNHEY, CDR2 SVGAGI. CDR3 length equals 15 residues. The CDR3 coding sequence is TGTGCCAGCAGTTACGGGCAGGGAAGGATGGAGACCCAGTACTTC. As protein: CASSYGQGRMETQYF.

V gene TRBV7-9 combines with J gene TRBJ2-3; D gene ambiguous. The ends were cut back, 1 base at V and 3 bases at J, with 11 bases in the middle. The CDR3 length is 15 residues. The germline gives CDR1 SEHNR, CDR2 FQNEAQ (reference sequence). Here the CDR3 reads CASSLGPSATDTQYF. CDR3 DNA sequence: TGTGCCAGCAGCTTAGGACCGTCAGCGACAGATACGCAGTATTTT. The full variable domain, in which reference TRBV7-9 and TRBJ2-3 provide the parts outside the CDR3, is DTGVSQNPRHKITKRGQNVTFRCDPISEHNRLYWYRQTLGQGPEFLTYFQNEAQLEKSRLLSDRFSAERPKGSFSTLEIQRTEQGDSAMYLCASSLGPSATDTQYFGPGTRLTVL.

The V and J genes are TRBV27 and TRBJ2-5; D perhaps matches TRBD1 (6 bases). The CDR3 extends over 13 amino acids. Germline V gene sequence: CDR1 MNHEY, CDR2 SMNVEV (reference sequence). Trimming removed 5 bases from V and 5 bases from J, with 12 bases in between. Here the CDR3 reads CASSNQGPETQYF. CDR3 in DNA: TGTGCCAGCAGTAATCAGGGGCCCGAGACCCAGTACTTC.

The sample holds a few counts of this clonotype. The gene calls are TRBV6-5 and TRBJ1-2; a weak D match, TRBD1 (6 bases). Germline CDR1 MNHEY, CDR2 SVGAGI. There are 13 residues in the CDR3. Trimming left V 4 bases short and J 7 bases short, with 13 bases between. CDR3 protein: CASSFSGGGGYTF. In nucleotides, the CDR3 is TGTGCCAGCAGTTTTTCTGGGGGCGGTGGCTACACCTTC.

This clonotype was found a few times. The chain is built from TRBV20-1 and TRBJ1-2; no firm D call. Germline V CDR1 and CDR2: DFQATT, SNEGSKA (reference sequence). Trimming removed 3 bases from V and 7 bases from J, with 9 bases in between. The CDR3 has 11 amino acids. The chain's CDR3 is CSARRGPGYTF. The CDR3 nucleotides are TGCAGTGCTAGGCGAGGCCCTGGCTACACCTTC.

The genes are TRBV7-2 and TRBJ1-5, with 11 bases that match TRBD1. J lost 6 bases, V lost 5 bases, and 6 bases had no gene match. Germline V gene lookup returns CDR1 SGHTA and CDR2 FQGNSA. The CDR3 is 15 residues long. Here the CDR3 reads CASSPGQGAIQPQHF. CDR3 in DNA: TGTGCCAGCAGCCCCGGACAGGGGGCCATTCAGCCCCAGCATTTT.

The V and J genes are TRBV12-3 or TRBV12-4 and TRBJ2-7, with 14 bases fitting TRBD2. With V trimmed by 5 bases and J by 2 bases, 11 bases remained unmatched. The CDR3 totals 18 residues. CDR3 DNA: TGTGCCAGCAGTCCGTGGTATGGGACTAGCGGGGGAGCCTACGAGCAGTACTTC. Its translation: CASSPWYGTSGGAYEQYF.